This T cell receptor beta chain was identified in a study of T cells after yellow fever vaccination (dated by TCRdb to between 2017 and 2020). The study in broad terms: The SMART-Seq v4 Ultra Low Input RNA kit was used to prepare libraries from fractions with low cell numbers. Blood was drawn at multiple timepoints before and after primary and secondary immunization, with bulk PBMC replicates and cell subsets isolated. To follow T-cell clones before and after both primary and booster YFV17D yellow fever vaccination, bulk TCR alpha and beta repertoires underwent longitudinal sequencing. The cohort comprised two healthy male donors, one aged 18 to 30 and one aged 30 to 40 years. Summary of the overall study and its limitations: The secondary T-cell response was found to be weaker but faster than the primary response, with a peak reached on day 5 rather than on day 15. A small fraction of clonotypes appeared in both the CD4 and CD8 compartments, likely as a result of convergent recombination. Most clones expanded after primary vaccination (around 96% of CD4 and approximately 86% of CD8) were re-detected after the booster, suggesting that broad memory maintenance occurred. Only a couple of donors were included in the study, so the extent to which the findings can be generalized is limited. Because abundant contaminating clonotypes from the bulk population could be contained in FACS-sorted repertoires, computational filtering was required.

CDR1 MNHNS and CDR2 SASEGT were looked up in the germline V gene. The cysteine opens and the phenylalanine closes a CDR3 of 16 amino acids. Only the CDR3 portion is preserved as DNA: 48 bases, with reading frame beginning at the first base. V and J lose 5 bases and 3 bases, and a span of 18 bases separates them. This clonotype was seen more than once but under ten times. What this receptor recognizes is not known. Per-nucleotide qualities are absent, and no much larger clonotype sits a single base away. TCR cDNA was made using 5'RACE template switching, a step that added a universal primer site and unique molecular identifiers. Priming of cDNA synthesis was performed from both the TCR alpha and TCR beta constant segments. Libraries were amplified in two PCR steps, with sample barcodes and sequencing adapters added in the second step. Libraries were sequenced on Illumina HiSeq 2500 (2x100 bp) or NovaSeq (2x150 bp). The source study handled its data this way. Reads were demultiplexed and collapsed into UMI consensus sequences with MIGEC, and V(D)J alignment was performed with MiXCR. Vaccine-responding clonotypes were identified with edgeR using replicate PBMC samples, with FDR below 0.01 and a log2 fold change above 5 up to day 15 being required. Each bulk clonotype received a CD4 or CD8 identity based on whether the sequenced CD4 or CD8 repertoire contained that clonotype at higher abundance. The public sequencing data were trimmed at Q25 with fastp and processed into clonotypes with MiXCR by TCRdb, which kept only in-frame beta chains. Under each unique CDR3 protein, matching rows form one entry showing the most common genes and DNA. The V and J calls and clone size come from TCRdb's table, not from the authors' own analysis. Present in this sample are under 600,000 distinct CDR3 sequences, 13% of which were seen just once. Over 11% of the sample belongs to the ten largest clones.

In the paper's terms, the treatment or condition label means: live attenuated yellow fever vaccine strain. At every blood-draw timepoint, two biological replicates of bulk PBMCs were collected. PBMCs were isolated from peripheral blood using a standard Ficoll-Paque protocol. TriZol was used to extract RNA from bulk PBMCs, from CD4 and CD8 fractions, and from dextramer-positive and dextramer-negative fractions. This TCR was sampled from a man younger than 45 who received the YFV17D yellow fever vaccine. The material was PBMCs, obtained on the day of the yellow fever booster vaccination. In this chain, TRBV6-1 is recombined with TRBJ2-3, with a tentative D gene TRBD2 over 6 matching bases. The CDR3 sequence is CASSPFAEGRTDTQYF. The DNA reads as follows: TGTGCCAGCAGTCCTTTTGCCGAGGGGAGGACAGATACGCAGTATTTT.